This T cell receptor (beta chain) was sequenced in a study of shared clonotypes between healthy human individuals. Whole-study findings and limits: Four donors shared around 5% of their naive CD4 clonotypes.

The CDR3 contains 14 residues. Looked up from germline, CDR1 is LNHDA and CDR2 is SQIVND (reference sequence). V was clipped by 2 bases and J by 5 bases; unmatched bases: 5. This clone came up many times. What it binds is not known. In the source study's methods: ImmunoSEQ gave junction-only sequences without quality scores, so filtering differed. Method: immunoSEQ multiplex PCR; TCRdb's copy keeps in-frame clones and lacks some. V and J calls and clone size come straight from that table; D and trimming were deduced from the DNA. The sample includes about 770,000 clones, around 70% of them seen just once.

Material: memory CD4+ T cells sorted from blood. Subset here: CD45RA-negative fraction. The chain joins TRBV19 to TRBJ2-5; 7 nucleotides agree with TRBD1. This sequence was found in a woman in her 30s in good health. In nucleotides, the CDR3 is TGTGCCAGTAGTATAACAGGGGAGAGGGAGACCCAGTACTTC. Residues: CASSITGERETQYF. Full variable domain (remainder filled in from reference TRBV19 and TRBJ2-5): DGGITQSPKYLFRKEGQNVTLSCEQNLNHDAMYWYRQDPGQGLRLIYYSQIVNDFQKGDIAEGYSVSREKKESFPLTVTSAQKNPTAFYLCASSITGERETQYFGPGTRLLVL.